The 29 T cell receptor beta chains below all came from one sample that was sequenced in a study of T cell responses to AZD1222 COVID-19 vaccine. Here immunoSEQ multiplex PCR was the method, and the copy in TCRdb shows in-frame clones only, minus some. The sample shows 90,000 to 120,000 clones, around 90% of them seen only once. The input for sequencing was peripheral blood, taken on day 0 of AZD1222 vaccination. Receptor source: an adult in good health.

V usage is TRBV3-1 (or the pseudogene TRBV3-2) and J usage is TRBJ1-6, with D perhaps TRBD1 (5 bases). CDR3 size: 11 residues. The germline CDR1 and CDR2 sequences are LGHDT and YNNKEL (reference sequence). V was pared by 8 bases and J by 14 bases, with 13 bases between. CDR3 in DNA: TGTGCCAGCTGGAATCGGGGGGCCCTCCACTTT. It is translated as CASWNRGALHF.

V is TRBV4-2 and J is TRBJ1-2; unclear D gene. The germline gives CDR1 LGHNA, CDR2 YNFKEQ. Trimming left V 0 bases short and J 4 bases short, with 9 bases between. The CDR3 runs 14 residues. The CDR3 DNA reads as TGTGCCAGCAGCCAAGAGGCCAGCATCTATGGCTACACCTTC. Its translation is CASSQEASIYGYTF.

This chain joins TRBV7-9 and TRBJ2-7; possible D gene TRBD2, 5 bases. The CDR3 is made up of 15 amino acids. The V gene lost 1 base and the J gene lost 4 bases, with 14 bases spanning the gap. Germline V gives CDR1 SEHNR, CDR2 FQNEAQ (reference sequence). The CDR3: CASSLGFNSGYEQYF. CDR3 bases: TGTGCCAGCAGCTTAGGTTTCAATTCGGGGTACGAGCAGTACTTC.

The rearrangement joins TRBV6-2 or TRBV6-3 to TRBJ2-5; D may be TRBD1 or TRBD2 (5 bases each). Germline V gene data show CDR1 as MNHEY and CDR2 as SVGEGT. The ends were cut back, 5 bases at V and 4 bases at J, with 14 bases in the middle. CDR3 length: 14 residues. CDR3 coding DNA: TGTGCCAGCAGTCACCACAGGAGCGGAGAGACCCAGTACTTC. It is translated as CASSHHRSGETQYF.

The V gene is TRBV3-1 (or the pseudogene TRBV3-2), the J gene TRBJ2-3, with a possible D match to TRBD2 (5 bases). The CDR3 runs to 13 residues. Germline CDR1 LGHDT, CDR2 YNNKEL (reference sequence). The V gene lost 1 base and the J gene lost 6 bases, with 8 bases spanning the gap. CDR3 loop: CASSQARGDTQYF. The CDR3 nucleotides read TGTGCCAGCAGCCAAGCTCGAGGGGATACGCAGTATTTT.

The chain uses TRBV20-1 and TRBJ1-1; D gene uncertain. The CDR3 loop spans 11 amino acids. Germline V gene data show CDR1 as DFQATT and CDR2 as SNEGSKA (reference sequence). V lost 6 bases and J 3 bases, leaving 8 bases between the germline ends. CDR3 DNA: TGCAGTGCAATATTGGACACTGAAGCTTTCTTT. It translates to CSAILDTEAFF.

V is TRBV3-1 (or the pseudogene TRBV3-2) and J is TRBJ2-1; 15 nucleotides align to TRBD2. After removal of 4 bases from V and 9 bases from J, the junction contained 7 bases not matched to a gene. The CDR3 contains 16 residues. CDR1 is LGHDT, CDR2 YNNKEL, per germline (reference sequence). The CDR3 protein is CASSPRRTSGGGEQFF. The CDR3 nucleotides are TGTGCCAGCAGCCCTAGGAGGACTAGCGGGGGGGGTGAGCAGTTCTTC.

The rearrangement links TRBV6-5 to TRBJ1-5; unclear D gene. The CDR3 totals 15 residues. Germline-derived CDR1 and CDR2 are MNHEY and SVGAGI. Trimming took 6 bases from V and 0 from J, leaving 12 bases between them. DNA of the CDR3: TGTGCCAGCAGCGAGCACCGACTTAGCAATCAGCCCCAGCATTTT. Protein sequence: CASSEHRLSNQPQHF.

The chain links TRBV7-9 to TRBJ2-7, with 7 bases fitting TRBD1. The CDR3 is made up of 15 amino acids. The junction had 6 bases not matched to a gene; V was cut back by 4 bases and J by 0 bases. Germline CDR1 and CDR2: SEHNR and FQNEAQ (reference sequence). The CDR3 DNA reads TGTGCCAGCAGCTCCTTCCGGGACAGCTCCTACGAGCAGTACTTC. This gives the protein CASSSFRDSSYEQYF.

The chain has TRBV6-5 and TRBJ1-1, with a weak D call TRBD1 (5 bases). This CDR3 has 14 residues. V lost 1 base and J lost 1, with 7 bases in between. In germline, CDR1 is MNHEY, CDR2 SVGAGI. CDR3 sequence: CASSYFQGNTEAFF. CDR3 DNA sequence: TGTGCCAGCAGTTACTTTCAGGGGAACACTGAAGCTTTCTTT.

V gene TRBV10-3 combines with J gene TRBJ2-1; tentatively, D is TRBD1 or TRBD2 (6 bases each). The V gene's germline CDR1 is ENHRY and CDR2 SYGVKD. The CDR3 extends over 15 amino acids. V was pared by 2 bases and J by 6 bases, with 14 bases between. In DNA form, the CDR3 reads TGTGCCATCAGTGAGGAGGGGGGACCTTTCAATGAGCAGTTCTTC. Residues: CAISEEGGPFNEQFF.

This sequence joins TRBV27 and TRBJ2-7, with a possible D match to TRBD1 (5 bases). With 0 bases removed from V and 0 bases from J, the gap between germline ends came to 15 bases. There are 17 residues in the CDR3. Germline lookup yields CDR1 MNHEY and CDR2 SMNVEV (reference sequence). In nucleotides, the CDR3 is TGTGCCAGCAGTTTATCTTTTGGGGCAGGTAACTCCTACGAGCAGTACTTC. Translation gives CASSLSFGAGNSYEQYF.

The chain employs TRBV24-1 and TRBJ2-3; D might be TRBD2 (7 bases). V dropped 4 bases and J dropped 2 bases, with 12 bases sitting between them. Germline values: CDR1 KGHDR, CDR2 SFDVKD. The CDR3 totals 15 residues. CDR3 residues: CATSDPGDYTDTQYF. For the CDR3, the DNA is TGTGCCACCAGTGACCCAGGGGACTACACAGATACGCAGTATTTT.

The rearrangement joins TRBV27 to TRBJ1-5, with 9 nucleotides matching TRBD1. CDR1 is MNHEY and CDR2 is SMNVEV in the germline V gene (reference sequence). The ends lost 5 bases at V and 2 bases at J; junction bases unmatched: 16. The CDR3 runs 19 residues. Written as DNA, the CDR3 is TGTGCCAGCAGTCCTCGGACAGGGGTTCATCGTGCCGGCAATCAGCCCCAGCATTTT. Amino acid sequence: CASSPRTGVHRAGNQPQHF.

The rearrangement links TRBV6-2 or TRBV6-3 to TRBJ2-1; TRBD2 matches at 14 bases. There are 19 residues in the CDR3. Losses at the gene ends were 4 bases for V and 3 bases for J; bases not matched to a gene: 11. Per germline, CDR1 MNHEY and CDR2 SVGEGT. The CDR3 loop reads CASSFLGLAGAQHYNEQFF. CDR3 nucleotides: TGTGCCAGCAGTTTTCTGGGACTAGCGGGGGCCCAACACTACAATGAGCAGTTCTTC.

This clone was recorded once. J is TRBJ2-4 and V is TRBV30; no clear D gene. Trimming removed 1 base at V and 0 bases at J, with 7 bases between. Germline CDR1 and CDR2: GTSNPN and SVGIG (reference sequence). This CDR3 contains 14 residues. CDR3 region: CAWSGRIAKNIQYF. CDR3 nucleotide sequence: TGTGCCTGGAGTGGGCGGATAGCCAAAAACATTCAGTACTTC.

This chain links TRBV3-1 (or the pseudogene TRBV3-2) with TRBJ2-1; unclear D gene. The CDR3 has 16 amino acids. Trimming stripped 1 base from V and 9 bases from J, with 19 bases between. Germline V gene lookup returns CDR1 LGHDT and CDR2 YNNKEL (reference sequence). The DNA of the CDR3 is TGTGCCAGCAGCCAAGGTCCGACAAATTCCGGCCGTGAGCAGTTCTTC. It yields the protein CASSQGPTNSGREQFF.

The rearrangement links TRBV10-2 to TRBJ2-3; 9 nucleotides line up with TRBD2. V was clipped by 10 bases and J by 0 bases; unmatched bases: 8. The CDR3 totals 15 residues. Germline V gene lookup returns CDR1 WSHSY and CDR2 SAAADI. CDR3: CATKIAGASTDTQYF. CDR3 bases: TGCGCCACCAAAATAGCGGGGGCAAGCACAGATACGCAGTATTTT.

The rearrangement joins TRBV18 to TRBJ1-1; maybe TRBD1 (5 bases). Germline V gene lookup returns CDR1 KGHSH and CDR2 LQKENI. CDR3 length equals 13 residues. Trimming removed 3 bases from V and 5 bases from J, with 10 bases in between. CDR3 bases: TGTGCCAGCTCACCGACCTGGGGGACTGAAGCTTTCTTT. Translated, it gives CASSPTWGTEAFF.

The chain couples TRBV12-3 or TRBV12-4 to TRBJ1-1; 7 positions agree with TRBD1. The CDR3 has 13 amino acids. The J segment lost 7 bases and the V segment lost 7 bases, leaving 9 bases of the junction unmatched. The CDR3 region is CASKADRDFEAFF. Written as DNA, the CDR3 is TGTGCCAGCAAAGCTGACAGGGACTTTGAAGCTTTCTTT.

The V call is TRBV7-2, the J call TRBJ1-5, with 7 positions matching TRBD1. The length of the CDR3 is 17 residues. Per germline, CDR1 SGHTA and CDR2 FQGNSA. V shed 1 base and J 6 bases; nucleotides not matched to a gene: 12. As DNA, the CDR3 is TGTGCCAGCAGCTTAGTCGGGACAGCCCGGGTAGGTCAGCCCCAGCATTTT. This encodes CASSLVGTARVGQPQHF.

The chain has TRBV29-1 and TRBJ2-1; D is undetermined. Trimming removed 0 bases at V and 0 bases at J, with 6 bases between. The length of the CDR3 is 14 residues. Germline V gene sequence: CDR1 SQVTM, CDR2 ANQGSEA. The CDR3 sequence is CSVEDESSYNEQFF. The CDR3 nucleotides read TGCAGCGTTGAAGATGAGAGCTCCTACAATGAGCAGTTCTTC.

The chain joins TRBV12-3 or TRBV12-4 to TRBJ1-5; TRBD1 matches at 7 bases. Germline trimming cut 6 bases from V and 5 bases from J; bases unmatched to any gene: 4. This CDR3 spans 13 amino acids. CDR3 DNA sequence: TGTGCCAGCAGCCGAACAGGGGATCAGCCCCAGCATTTT. As protein: CASSRTGDQPQHF.

The rearrangement joins TRBV25-1 to TRBJ1-3, with D unclear. The V gene's germline CDR1 is MGHDK and CDR2 SYGVNS. The CDR3 runs to 13 residues. Deletions cut 7 bases from V and 4 bases from J, with 11 bases between. This CDR3 reads CASTPGPGNTIYF. The CDR3 DNA sequence: TGTGCCAGCACCCCCGGGCCCGGAAACACCATATATTTT. Drawing the rest from reference TRBV25-1 and TRBJ1-3, the complete variable domain is EADIYQTPRYLVIGTGKKITLECSQTMGHDKMYWYQQDPGMELHLIHYSYGVNSTEKGDLSSESTVSRIRTEHFPLTLESARPSHTSQYLCASTPGPGNTIYFGEGSWLTVV.

The gene calls are TRBV5-1 and TRBJ1-6, with TRBD1 matching 7 bases. Germline V lookup: CDR1 SGHRS, CDR2 YFSETQ. The trim removed 3 bases at V and 6 bases at J, leaving 12 bases unmatched. The length of the CDR3 is 17 residues. CDR3 residues: CASSSQTGPVGNSPLHF. The CDR3 DNA is TGCGCCAGCAGCTCGCAGACAGGGCCGGTGGGTAATTCACCCCTCCACTTT.

This CDR3 is CASSLTQGTRNEQFF. The CDR3 bases are TGTGCCAGCAGTTTAACCCAGGGGACTAGGAATGAGCAGTTCTTC. The rearrangement joins TRBV28 to TRBJ2-1; TRBD2 aligns across 8 bases. This CDR3 comprises 15 residues. With V trimmed by 2 bases and J by 7 bases, 7 bases remained unmatched. CDR1 and CDR2 (germline): MDHEN, SYDVKM. The variable domain in full, completed from reference TRBV28 and TRBJ2-1, reads DVKVTQSSRYLVKRTGEKVFLECVQDMDHENMFWYRQDPGLGLRLIYFSYDVKMKEKGDIPEGYSVSREKKERFSLILESASTNQTSMYLCASSLTQGTRNEQFFGPGTRLTVL.

The V call is TRBV6-5, the J call TRBJ2-7; D is unresolved. The CDR3 totals 11 residues. The ends were cut back, 6 bases at V and 3 bases at J, with 6 bases in the middle. CDR1 is MNHEY and CDR2 is SVGAGI in the germline V gene. CDR3 in amino acids: CASRGFYEQYF. For the CDR3, the DNA is TGTGCCAGCAGGGGGTTCTACGAGCAGTACTTC.

V gene TRBV15 combines with J gene TRBJ1-4; D remains unclear. Germline V gene data show CDR1 as LNHNV and CDR2 as YYDKDF (reference sequence). Trimming pared 0 bases from V and 5 bases from J, leaving 10 bases between. The CDR3 sequence is 15 residues long. The CDR3 coding sequence is TGTGCCACCAGCAGAGATCCGGGTGGCAATGAAAAACTGTTTTTT. This sequence encodes CATSRDPGGNEKLFF. Based on the CDR3 plus reference TRBV15 and TRBJ1-4, the full variable domain is DAMVIQNPRYQVTQFGKPVTLSCSQTLNHNVMYWYQQKSSQAPKLLFHYYDKDFNNEADTPDNFQSRRPNTSFCFLDIRSPGLGDTAMYLCATSRDPGGNEKLFFGSGTQLSVL.

This clone turned up a few times. This sequence joins TRBV4-2 and TRBJ2-2; TRBD1 matches at 10 bases. V gave up 4 bases and J gave up 7 bases; unmatched junction bases: 9. This CDR3 is built from 16 residues. CDR1 LGHNA and CDR2 YNFKEQ come from the germline V gene. CDR3 coding DNA: TGTGCCAGCAGCCCTTCCGGGACAGGGGACGTCGGGGAGCTGTTTTTT. It yields the protein CASSPSGTGDVGELFF.